Shown below are 25 T cell receptor beta chains from a single sample sequenced in a study of early T cells in non-severe SARS-CoV-2 infection. MiXCR, applied by TCRdb to the 5' RACE reads, yields one record per CDR3 protein. The sample shows under 35,000 distinct CDR3 sequences, around 5% of them seen only once. Sequenced material: whole blood. These receptors came from an adult who was a healthcare worker with PCR-confirmed SARS-CoV-2 infection or an uninfected control (not recorded which).

The rearrangement uses TRBV20-1 and TRBJ2-7; 7 nucleotides match TRBD1. The germline gives CDR1 DFQATT, CDR2 SNEGSKA (reference sequence). V lost 3 bases and J lost 0; bases outside the gene matches: 11. The CDR3 extends over 16 amino acids. CDR3 nucleotide sequence: TGCAGTGCTAGTGTTATGGGACAGAGTAGCTCCTACGAGCAGTACTTC. It specifies CSASVMGQSSSYEQYF.

This chain connects TRBV7-2 to TRBJ1-1; D is unclear. This CDR3 spans 14 amino acids. The germline gives CDR1 SGHTA, CDR2 FQGNSA. The V end was cut by 3 bases, the J end by 5 bases, with 13 bases between. The CDR3 DNA sequence: TGTGCCAGCAGCTTCTCCAGTGGAGAGACTGAAGCTTTCTTT. Translation gives CASSFSSGETEAFF.

This clonotype has at least ten counts. This chain connects TRBV10-3 to TRBJ2-7, with TRBD2 matching 10 bases. Germline loops: CDR1 ENHRY, CDR2 SYGVKD. The length of the CDR3 is 15 residues. V was pared by 2 bases and J by 4 bases, with 5 bases of the junction left unmatched. The CDR3 DNA reads TGTGCCATCAGTGAGAGCGGGAGGGCCTCGTACGAGCAGTACTTC. Protein sequence: CAISESGRASYEQYF.

This clonotype was seen a few times. The V and J genes are TRBV19 and TRBJ1-6; no clear D gene. There are 15 residues in the CDR3. Germline assignment: CDR1 LNHDA and CDR2 SQIVND (reference sequence). Trimming removed 6 bases at V and 2 bases at J, with 11 bases between. The CDR3, as DNA: TGTGCCAGTAGGGCAAGAAGCACCTATAATTCACCCCTCCACTTT. This translates into CASRARSTYNSPLHF.

V is TRBV20-1 and J is TRBJ1-1, with D possibly matching TRBD1 (5 bases). This CDR3 has 13 residues. Deletions cut 2 bases from V and 1 base from J, with 8 bases between. Per the germline V gene, CDR1 is DFQATT and CDR2 is SNEGSKA (reference sequence). CDR3 DNA sequence: TGCAGTGCTAGACGAGGACAGAACACTGAAGCTTTCTTT. This gives the protein CSARRGQNTEAFF.

V and J are TRBV20-1 and TRBJ2-1; TRBD2 aligns across 8 bases. Germline lookup yields CDR1 DFQATT and CDR2 SNEGSKA (reference sequence). The CDR3 contains 14 residues. Trimming removed 4 bases from V and 5 bases from J; junction bases left unmatched: 7. CDR3 sequence: CSAISGGPNNEQFF. The DNA for the CDR3 is TGCAGTGCTATTTCGGGAGGGCCCAACAATGAGCAGTTCTTC.

Ten or more counts support this clonotype. CDR3 region: CASSSWTSSYNEQFF. CDR3 bases: TGTGCCAGCAGTTCTTGGACTAGCAGCTACAATGAGCAGTTCTTC. V is TRBV12-3 or TRBV12-4 and J is TRBJ2-1; 8 bases are shared with TRBD2. The CDR3 runs 15 residues. The V segment lost 4 bases and the J segment 3 bases; nucleotides outside the gene matches: 5.

This clonotype has at least ten counts. This chain joins TRBV20-1 and TRBJ2-1, with 11 positions matching TRBD2. From germline, CDR1 is DFQATT and CDR2 SNEGSKA (reference sequence). V shed 3 bases and J 0 bases; nucleotides not matched to a gene: 10. The CDR3 runs to 18 residues. For the CDR3, the DNA is TGCAGTGCTAGGGGGGGGCTAGCGGGAGGAGTCTCCTACAATGAGCAGTTCTTC. Its translation: CSARGGLAGGVSYNEQFF.

This clonotype was seen repeatedly, ten times or more. The junction differs from germline at one of its ends, possibly a read error. V and J are TRBV4-3 and TRBJ2-3, with D uncertain. The V gene's germline CDR1 is LGHNA and CDR2 YSLEER. This CDR3 region has 15 residues. CDR3: CASSQDASTGSNRLF. In DNA form, the CDR3 reads TGCGCCAGCAGCCAAGATGCTTCTACCGGGTCTAATAGACTCTTT.

This clonotype occurred many times. This sequence joins TRBV12-3 or TRBV12-4 and TRBJ2-1; D remains ambiguous. The CDR3 is 12 amino acids. V was shortened by 4 bases and J by 13 bases, with 14 bases between the two germline ends. In nucleotides, the CDR3 is TGTGCCAGCAGTTGGTCGGTAGCCCTTCAGTTCTTC. Its protein is CASSWSVALQFF.

This clonotype showed up just a few times. This rearrangement joins TRBV11-2 to TRBJ1-2; D is perhaps TRBD1 (5 bases). The CDR3 has 12 amino acids. Germline CDR1 reads SGHAT; CDR2 reads FQNNGV. V lost 6 bases, J lost 5 bases, and 10 bases lay in between. The CDR3 reads CASRRQGYGYTF. The DNA of the CDR3 is TGTGCCAGCAGGAGGCAGGGTTATGGCTACACCTTC. The variable domain in full, with the rest retrieved from reference TRBV11-2 and TRBJ1-2, is EAGVAQSPRYKIIEKRQSVAFWCNPISGHATLYWYQQILGQGPKLLIQFQNNGVVDDSQLPKDRFSAERLKGVDSTLKIQPAKLEDSAVYLCASRRQGYGYTFGSGTRLTVV.

V gene TRBV7-9 combines with J gene TRBJ2-5; the match to TRBD2 covers 7 bases. CDR3 length: 15 amino acids. V shed 2 bases and J 5 bases; nucleotides not matched to a gene: 8. The V gene's germline CDR1 is SEHNR and CDR2 FQNEAQ (reference sequence). Written as DNA, the CDR3 is TGTGCCAGCAGCTTATTCGGCGGGGGTTGGGAGACCCAGTACTTC. The encoded protein is CASSLFGGGWETQYF.

This clonotype showed up many times. The missing conserved phenylalanine or tryptophan at the end of this CDR3 makes a read error likely. The DNA is omitted, as the CDR3 cannot be located on it reliably, and the CDR3 follows TCRdb's listing. The chain couples TRBV2 to TRBJ2-1; TRBD1, as called in the table, went unchecked against the DNA. The CDR3 spans 16 amino acids, including both terminal residues. Germline V CDR1 and CDR2: SNHLY, FYNNEI. The chain's CDR3 is CASRNRDRGQAGLSDY.

This clonotype was detected a few times. V usage is TRBV3-1 and J usage is TRBJ2-7, with 12 bases lining up with TRBD2. Trimming removed 6 bases from V and 6 bases from J; junction bases left unmatched: 6. Per germline, CDR1 LGHDT and CDR2 YNNKEL (reference sequence). The CDR3 has 14 residues. The CDR3, as DNA: TGTGCCAGCAGTTACGGGACTAGCGGGCGCGAGCAGTACTTC. Protein: CASSYGTSGREQYF.

The chain employs TRBV28 and TRBJ2-2, with a possible D match to TRBD2 (5 bases). CDR3 length equals 14 residues. From germline, CDR1 is MDHEN and CDR2 SYDVKM. V shed 8 bases and J shed 5 bases, with 15 bases lying between them. The CDR3 loop reads CASLQGRRTGELFF. The DNA of the CDR3 is TGTGCCAGCCTCCAAGGGAGAAGGACCGGGGAGCTGTTTTTT.

This clonotype was counted many times. The chain employs TRBV7-8 and TRBJ2-1; TRBD2 agrees at 8 bases. The V gene end was trimmed by 3 bases and the J gene end by 6 bases; junction bases not matched to a gene: 13. The CDR3 covers 17 residues. Germline assignment: CDR1 SGHVS and CDR2 FQNEAQ. The CDR3 coding sequence is TGTGCCAGCAGCTTTGATGCCCTCCTAGCGGGCATCAATGAGCAGTTCTTC. This gives the protein CASSFDALLAGINEQFF.

This clonotype was seen many times. The CDR3 loop is CASSLVDHSYEQYF. The DNA for the CDR3 is TGTGCCAGCAGCTTAGTCGACCACTCCTACGAGCAGTACTTC. This sequence joins TRBV7-6 and TRBJ2-7, with no clear D. Germline V gene sequence: CDR1 SGHVS, CDR2 FNYEAQ. This CDR3 region has 14 residues. V lost 1 base, J lost 0 bases, and 7 bases lay in between.

This clonotype was detected many times. The CDR3 nucleotides read TGCGCCAGCAGCTTGGAGGTGGGGGCCTACAATGAGCAGTTCTTC. Translated, it gives CASSLEVGAYNEQFF. V usage is TRBV5-1 and J usage is TRBJ2-1, with D perhaps assigned TRBD1 or TRBD2 (5 bases each). V dropped 0 bases and J dropped 2 bases, with 9 bases sitting between them. The CDR3 has 15 amino acids. Per the germline V gene, CDR1 is SGHRS and CDR2 is YFSETQ.

At least ten counts were recorded for this clonotype. This chain uses TRBV7-9 with TRBJ2-5, with no clear D. The CDR3 is 11 amino acids. Per germline, CDR1 SEHNR and CDR2 FQNEAQ (reference sequence). Trimming left V 4 bases short and J 7 bases short, with 7 bases between. CDR3 sequence (DNA): TGTGCCAGCAGCTCAAGAGGGACCCAGTACTTC. It codes for CASSSRGTQYF.

This clonotype was picked up a small number of times. The chain joins TRBV19 to TRBJ2-1; a possible D gene is TRBD2 (6 bases). CDR3 length: 14 amino acids. The V gene lost 6 bases and the J gene lost 1 base, with 10 bases spanning the gap. The germline V gene encodes CDR1 LNHDA and CDR2 SQIVND (reference sequence). CDR3 bases: TGTGCCAGTAGCGCGGACTATTCCTACAATGAGCAGTTCTTC. It codes for CASSADYSYNEQFF.

The chain joins TRBV7-8 to TRBJ2-3, with 11 bases aligning to TRBD1. The CDR3 covers 15 residues. CDR1 is SGHVS and CDR2 is FQNEAQ in the germline V gene. V lost 7 bases, J lost 6 bases, and 9 bases stayed unmatched. The CDR3 reads CASTFWTGGRDTQYF. CDR3 nucleotides: TGTGCCAGCACCTTCTGGACAGGGGGCAGGGATACGCAGTATTTT.

This clonotype was counted between two and nine times. V gene TRBV6-6 combines with J gene TRBJ2-7; perhaps TRBD1 as D (6 bases). This CDR3 has 13 amino acids. V was clipped by 8 bases and J by 0 bases, with 11 bases between them. CDR1 MNHNY and CDR2 SVGAGI come from the germline V gene (reference sequence). The CDR3 loop reads CASRDIDSYEQYF. The CDR3, as DNA: TGTGCCAGCCGGGACATCGACTCCTACGAGCAGTACTTC.

This sequence joins TRBV18 and TRBJ1-1, with 7 bases aligning to TRBD1. The trim removed 6 bases at V and 4 bases at J, leaving 2 bases unmatched. Germline V gives CDR1 KGHSH, CDR2 LQKENI. This CDR3 is built from 12 residues. CDR3 DNA: TGTGCCAGCTCGGGACAGTTCACTGAAGCTTTCTTT. It is translated as CASSGQFTEAFF.

This clonotype was observed once. This may arise from a read error, as a much more abundant clone is one base away. This chain joins TRBV5-1 and TRBJ2-7, with a weak D call TRBD1 (6 bases). With 6 bases removed from V and 5 bases from J, the gap between germline ends came to 15 bases. CDR3 length: 13 residues. Germline V gene data show CDR1 as SGHRS and CDR2 as YFSETQ. The CDR3, as DNA: TGCGCCAGCAACACCGACGACAGGAACGAGCAGTACTTC. Residues: CASNTDDRNEQYF.

In its sample, this clonotype was seen many times. The V and J genes are TRBV5-8 and TRBJ2-7; D not resolved. The CDR3 sequence is 15 residues long. The V gene's germline CDR1 is SGHTS and CDR2 YDEGEE. The V end lost 0 bases, the J end lost 1 base, and 11 bases lay between the germline ends. CDR3 bases: TGTGCCAGCAGCTTGGAGTCGGCAGTATCCTACGAGCAGTACTTC. Translated: CASSLESAVSYEQYF.